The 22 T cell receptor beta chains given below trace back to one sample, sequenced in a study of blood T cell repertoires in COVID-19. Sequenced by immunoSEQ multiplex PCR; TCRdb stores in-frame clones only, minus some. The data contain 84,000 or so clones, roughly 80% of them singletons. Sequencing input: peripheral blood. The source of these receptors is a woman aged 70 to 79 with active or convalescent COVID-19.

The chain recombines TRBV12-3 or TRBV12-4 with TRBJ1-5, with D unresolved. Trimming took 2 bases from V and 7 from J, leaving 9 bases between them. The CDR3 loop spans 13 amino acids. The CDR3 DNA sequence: TGTGCCAGCAGTTTAAGCTCGGGACAGCCCCAGCATTTT. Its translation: CASSLSSGQPQHF.

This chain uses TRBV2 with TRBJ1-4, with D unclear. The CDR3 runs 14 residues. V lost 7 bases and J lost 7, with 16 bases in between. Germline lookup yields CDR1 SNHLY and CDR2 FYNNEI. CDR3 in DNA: TGTGCCAGCAACCGGGTGCAGCTTGCTGAAAAACTGTTTTTT. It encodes CASNRVQLAEKLFF.

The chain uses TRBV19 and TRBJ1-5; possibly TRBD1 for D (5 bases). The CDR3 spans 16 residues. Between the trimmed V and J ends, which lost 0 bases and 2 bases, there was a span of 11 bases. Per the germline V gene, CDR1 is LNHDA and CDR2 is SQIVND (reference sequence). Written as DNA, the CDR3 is TGTGCCAGTAGTATAGATATTACAGGTGGCAATCAGCCCCAGCATTTT. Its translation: CASSIDITGGNQPQHF.

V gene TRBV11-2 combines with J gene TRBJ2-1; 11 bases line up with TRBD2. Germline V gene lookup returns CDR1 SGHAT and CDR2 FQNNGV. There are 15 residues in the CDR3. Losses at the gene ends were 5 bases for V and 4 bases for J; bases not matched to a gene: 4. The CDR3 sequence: CASSPTSGVYNEQFF. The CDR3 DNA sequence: TGTGCCAGCAGCCCGACTAGCGGGGTGTACAATGAGCAGTTCTTC.

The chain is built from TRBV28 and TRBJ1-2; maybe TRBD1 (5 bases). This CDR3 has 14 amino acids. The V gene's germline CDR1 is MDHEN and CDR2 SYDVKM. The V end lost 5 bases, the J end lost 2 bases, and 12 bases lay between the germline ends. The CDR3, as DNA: TGTGCCAGCAGTCCCACGCGGGGGAACTATGGCTACACCTTC. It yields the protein CASSPTRGNYGYTF.

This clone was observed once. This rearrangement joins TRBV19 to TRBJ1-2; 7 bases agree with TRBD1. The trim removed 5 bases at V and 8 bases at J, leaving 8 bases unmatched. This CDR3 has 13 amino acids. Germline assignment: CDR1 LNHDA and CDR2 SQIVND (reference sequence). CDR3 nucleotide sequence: TGTGCCAGTAGTTCACCTCGACAGGGCGGCTACACCTTC. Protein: CASSSPRQGGYTF.

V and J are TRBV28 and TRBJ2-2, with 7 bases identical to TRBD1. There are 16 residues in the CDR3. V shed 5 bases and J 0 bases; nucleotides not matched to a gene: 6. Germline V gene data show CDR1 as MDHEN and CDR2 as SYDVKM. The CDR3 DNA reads TGTGCCAGCAGTCCTAGGGACAGAACGAACACCGGGGAGCTGTTTTTT. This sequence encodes CASSPRDRTNTGELFF.

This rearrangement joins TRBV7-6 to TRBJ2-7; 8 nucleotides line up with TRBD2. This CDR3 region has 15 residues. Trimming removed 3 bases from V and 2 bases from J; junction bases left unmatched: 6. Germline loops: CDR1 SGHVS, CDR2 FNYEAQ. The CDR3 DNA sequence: TGTGCCAGCAGCTTCCCGGGGGGGGGCACCTACGAGCAGTACTTC. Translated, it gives CASSFPGGGTYEQYF.

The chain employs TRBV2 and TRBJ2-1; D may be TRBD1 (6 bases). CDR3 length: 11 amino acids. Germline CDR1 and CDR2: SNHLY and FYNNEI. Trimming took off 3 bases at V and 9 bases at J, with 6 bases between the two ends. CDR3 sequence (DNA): TGTGCCAGCAGTGACAGGGGTGAGCAGTTCTTC. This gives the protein CASSDRGEQFF.

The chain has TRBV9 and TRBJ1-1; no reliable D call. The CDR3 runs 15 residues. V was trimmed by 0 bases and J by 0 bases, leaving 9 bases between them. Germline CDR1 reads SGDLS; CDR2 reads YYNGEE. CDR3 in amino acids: CASSVGVMLNTEAFF. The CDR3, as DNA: TGTGCCAGCAGCGTAGGCGTAATGTTGAACACTGAAGCTTTCTTT. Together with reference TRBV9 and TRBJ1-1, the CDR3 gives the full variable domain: DSGVTQTPKHLITATGQRVTLRCSPRSGDLSVYWYQQSLDQGLQFLIQYYNGEERAKGNILERFSAQQFPDLHSELNLSSLELGDSALYFCASSVGVMLNTEAFFGQGTRLTVV.

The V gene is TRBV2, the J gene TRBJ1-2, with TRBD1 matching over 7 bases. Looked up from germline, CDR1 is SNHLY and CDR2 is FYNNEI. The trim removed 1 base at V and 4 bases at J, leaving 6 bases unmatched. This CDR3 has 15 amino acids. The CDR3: CASSEGQGTIYGYTF. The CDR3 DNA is TGTGCCAGCAGTGAAGGACAGGGAACGATCTATGGCTACACCTTC.

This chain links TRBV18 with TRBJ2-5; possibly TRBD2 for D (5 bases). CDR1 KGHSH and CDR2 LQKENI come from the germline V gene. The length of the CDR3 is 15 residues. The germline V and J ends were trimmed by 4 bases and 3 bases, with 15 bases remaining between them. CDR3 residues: CASSLNGGFEETQYF. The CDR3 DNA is TGTGCCAGCTCACTGAACGGCGGGTTCGAAGAGACCCAGTACTTC. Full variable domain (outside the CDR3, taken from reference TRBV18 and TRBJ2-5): NAGVMQNPRHLVRRRGQEARLRCSPMKGHSHVYWYRQLPEEGLKFMVYLQKENIIDESGMPKERFSAEFPKEGPSILRIQQVVRGDSAAYFCASSLNGGFEETQYFGPGTRLLVL.

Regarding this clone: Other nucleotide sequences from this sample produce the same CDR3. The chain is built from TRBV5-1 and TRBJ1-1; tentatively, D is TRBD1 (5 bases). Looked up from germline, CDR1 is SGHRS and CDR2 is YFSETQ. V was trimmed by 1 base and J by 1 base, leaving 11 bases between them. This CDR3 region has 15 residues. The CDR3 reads CASSLQGPPNTEAFF. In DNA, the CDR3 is TGCGCCAGCAGCTTGCAGGGCCCCCCGAACACTGAAGCTTTCTTT.

CDR3 in DNA: TGTGCCAGCAGCTTAGCCCCTACAGGGGTTGGCTACACCTTC. It encodes CASSLAPTGVGYTF. V usage is TRBV7-2 and J usage is TRBJ1-2, with TRBD1 matching 7 bases. This CDR3 comprises 14 residues. The germline V gene encodes CDR1 SGHTA and CDR2 FQGNSA. V trimming: 0 bases; J trimming: 7 bases; junction bases outside the gene matches: 5. The whole variable domain, remainder taken from reference TRBV7-2 and TRBJ1-2, is GAGVSQSPSNKVTEKGKDVELRCDPISGHTALYWYRQSLGQGLEFLIYFQGNSAPDKSGLPSDRFSAERTGGSVSTLTIQRTQQEDSAVYLCASSLAPTGVGYTFGSGTRLTVV.

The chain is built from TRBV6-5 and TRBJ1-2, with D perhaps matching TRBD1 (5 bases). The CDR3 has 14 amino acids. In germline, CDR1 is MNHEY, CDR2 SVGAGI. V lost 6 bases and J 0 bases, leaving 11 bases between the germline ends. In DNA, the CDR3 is TGTGCCAGCAGGGGGTCAGGGTCTAACTATGGCTACACCTTC. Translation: CASRGSGSNYGYTF.

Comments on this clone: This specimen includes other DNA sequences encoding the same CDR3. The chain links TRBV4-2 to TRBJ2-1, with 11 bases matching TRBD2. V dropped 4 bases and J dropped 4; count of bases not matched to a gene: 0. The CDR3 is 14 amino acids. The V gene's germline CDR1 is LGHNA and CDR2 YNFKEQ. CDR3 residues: CASSRTSGYNEQFF. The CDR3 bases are TGTGCCAGCAGCCGGACTAGCGGGTACAATGAGCAGTTCTTC.

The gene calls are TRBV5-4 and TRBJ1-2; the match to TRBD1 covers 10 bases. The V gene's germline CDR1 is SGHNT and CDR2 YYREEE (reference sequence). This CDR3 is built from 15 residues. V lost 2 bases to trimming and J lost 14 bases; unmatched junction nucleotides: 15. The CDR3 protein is CASSFPGQGPPIPTF. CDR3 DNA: TGTGCCAGCAGCTTTCCGGGACAGGGGCCTCCTATCCCTACCTTC.

CDR3: CASRDFDSPLHF. The CDR3 nucleotides read TGTGCCAGTAGGGACTTTGATTCACCCCTCCACTTT. The chain combines TRBV19 with TRBJ1-6; no clear D gene. From germline, CDR1 is LNHDA and CDR2 SQIVND (reference sequence). The CDR3 sequence is 12 residues long. Trimming left V 6 bases short and J 8 bases short, with 8 bases between.

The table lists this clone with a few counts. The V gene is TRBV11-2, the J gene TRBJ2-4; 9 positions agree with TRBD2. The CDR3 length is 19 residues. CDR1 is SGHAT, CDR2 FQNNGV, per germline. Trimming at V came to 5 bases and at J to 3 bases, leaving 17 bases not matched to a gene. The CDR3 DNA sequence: TGTGCCAGCAGCCTAATTCGCGGGGGGGCCGCCAAGGGCAAAAACATTCAGTACTTC. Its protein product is CASSLIRGGAAKGKNIQYF.

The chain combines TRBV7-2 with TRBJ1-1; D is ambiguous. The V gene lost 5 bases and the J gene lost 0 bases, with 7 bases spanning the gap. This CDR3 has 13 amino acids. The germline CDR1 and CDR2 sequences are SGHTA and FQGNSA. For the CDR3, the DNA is TGTGCCAGCAGCCCAAGCTTGAACACTGAAGCTTTCTTT. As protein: CASSPSLNTEAFF.

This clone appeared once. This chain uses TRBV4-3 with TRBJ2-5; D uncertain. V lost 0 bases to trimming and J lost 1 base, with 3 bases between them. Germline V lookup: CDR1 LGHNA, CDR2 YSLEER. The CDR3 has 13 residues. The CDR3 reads CASSQDRQETQYF. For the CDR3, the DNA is TGCGCCAGCAGCCAAGATCGCCAAGAGACCCAGTACTTC.

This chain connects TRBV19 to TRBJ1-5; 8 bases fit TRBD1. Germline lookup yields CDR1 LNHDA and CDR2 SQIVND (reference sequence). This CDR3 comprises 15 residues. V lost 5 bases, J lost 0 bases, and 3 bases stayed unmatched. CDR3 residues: CASSQDRGSNQPQHF. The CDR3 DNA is TGTGCCAGTAGTCAAGACAGGGGTAGCAATCAGCCCCAGCATTTT.